These 10 T cell receptor beta chains were all obtained from the same sample, sequenced in a study of cytomegalovirus exposure and HLA in healthy donors. Vbeta (60) and Jbeta (13) primers were used in the PCR. Assay: immunoSEQ multiplex PCR; the TCRdb copy retains only in-frame clones and omits some. The data hold some 150,000 clones, with approximately 80% observed a single time. The source material was PBMCs. The receptors come from a woman younger than 45 in good health and CMV-seropositive.

This sequence joins TRBV2 and TRBJ1-1; D might be TRBD1 (6 bases). CDR1 and CDR2 from the germline V gene are SNHLY and FYNNEI. The CDR3 has 12 residues. The V and J ends lost 8 bases and 3 bases respectively, with 10 bases between them. The CDR3 spells CASGPGDTEAFF. The CDR3 bases are TGTGCCAGCGGCCCAGGGGACACTGAAGCTTTCTTT.

The CDR3 reads CASSVSGTGTEQYF. DNA for the CDR3: TGTGCCAGCAGTGTTTCCGGGACAGGGACCGAGCAGTACTTC. J is TRBJ2-7 and V is TRBV6-1, with 9 bases aligning to TRBD1. Per germline, CDR1 MNHNS and CDR2 SASEGT. J lost 6 bases, V lost 4 bases, and 7 bases had no gene match. CDR3 size: 14 residues.

The J gene is TRBJ1-6, the V gene TRBV14; D is uncertain. Between the trimmed V and J ends, which lost 2 bases and 0 bases, there was a span of 23 bases. Germline V gene data show CDR1 as SGHDN and CDR2 as FVKESK. The CDR3 covers 21 residues. CDR3 DNA: TGTGCCAGCAGCCAAAGGATATATTGGGGAGCTGCTGGCTCCTATAATTCACCCCTCCACTTT. It translates to CASSQRIYWGAAGSYNSPLHF.

The chain has TRBV15 and TRBJ2-7, with 11 bases lining up with TRBD1. The CDR3 consists of 15 residues. Germline lookup yields CDR1 LNHNV and CDR2 YYDKDF (reference sequence). Trimming took 5 bases from V and 6 from J; bases not matched to a gene: 9. CDR3 residues: CATSVGTGGLGEQYF. The CDR3 DNA reads as TGTGCCACCAGCGTCGGGACAGGGGGGTTGGGCGAGCAGTACTTC.

Remarks on this clone: Other DNA sequences within the sample encode an identical CDR3. J is TRBJ1-1 and V is TRBV10-3, with unresolved D. V was pared by 2 bases and J by 1 base, with 5 bases between. Looked up from germline, CDR1 is ENHRY and CDR2 is SYGVKD. This CDR3 region has 13 residues. As DNA, the CDR3 is TGTGCCATCAGTGAGAATAGGAACACTGAAGCTTTCTTT. Protein product: CAISENRNTEAFF.

The CDR3 bases are TGTGCCAGCAGCTCCCAACAGGGGCTAGGGTACCAAGAGACCCAGTACTTC. It specifies CASSSQQGLGYQETQYF. The chain has TRBV7-6 and TRBJ2-5, with 7 bases fitting TRBD1. Unmatched junction bases numbered 11, after V lost 4 bases and J lost 0 bases. The germline V gene has CDR1 SGHVS and CDR2 FNYEAQ. This CDR3 has 17 amino acids.

This clone came up once. The rearrangement joins TRBV7-8 to TRBJ1-6; 8 bases agree with TRBD1. Germline CDR1 and CDR2: SGHVS and FQNEAQ. Unmatched junction bases numbered 8, after V lost 1 base and J lost 9 bases. The CDR3 consists of 16 residues. The CDR3 DNA is TGTGCCAGCAGCTTAGGGGTAAGGACAGGGAGTTCACCCCTCCACTTT. Its protein is CASSLGVRTGSSPLHF.

The chain combines TRBV19 with TRBJ1-2; weak D call: TRBD1 (5 bases). Germline-derived CDR1 and CDR2 are LNHDA and SQIVND (reference sequence). The V and J ends lost 3 bases and 1 base respectively, with 9 bases between them. This CDR3 is 14 amino acids long. CDR3 sequence: CASSIKGYNYGYTF. For the CDR3, the DNA is TGTGCCAGTAGTATTAAGGGGTATAACTATGGCTACACCTTC.

The chain joins TRBV2 to TRBJ1-6; the match to TRBD1 covers 7 bases. Germline assignment: CDR1 SNHLY and CDR2 FYNNEI. V shed 6 bases, J shed 6 bases, and the junction held 5 bases outside the gene matches. This CDR3 is built from 14 residues. For the CDR3, the DNA is TGTGCCAGCAGAAAGGGGACAGCTAATTCACCCCTCCACTTT. Protein: CASRKGTANSPLHF. Full variable domain (remainder filled in from reference TRBV2 and TRBJ1-6): EPEVTQTPSHQVTQMGQEVILRCVPISNHLYFYWYRQILGQKVEFLVSFYNNEISEKSEIFDDQFSVERPDGSNFTLKIRSTKLEDSAMYFCASRKGTANSPLHFGNGTRLTVT.

This sequence joins TRBV5-4 and TRBJ2-5; a weak D match, TRBD1 (7 bases). CDR1 and CDR2 (germline): SGHNT, YYREEE (reference sequence). The CDR3 covers 14 residues. V gave up 4 bases and J gave up 5 bases, with 15 bases separating them. The CDR3 DNA follows: TGTGCCAGCAGCCTCAGGGGGACTCGTGAGACCCAGTACTTC. It specifies CASSLRGTRETQYF.